This record covers a single T cell receptor (beta chain). Its antigen is undetermined. TCRB was sequenced at Survey level resolution. Clones were read by immunoSEQ multiplex PCR, and TCRdb kept only the in-frame ones, dropping some. The sample holds some 9,800 clones, approximately 87% seen once. This specimen comes from a study of follicular helper T cells after annual influenza vaccination. Time point reported: 2015-2016 season, 7 days after influenza vaccination. Regarding the study as a whole: Day 7 ICOS+CD38+ clones later appeared mostly in ICOS-CD38- cTfh. ICOS+CD38+ cTfh clonality tracked population frequency, and its change tracked circulating plasmablast change.

Germline CDR1 KGHSH, CDR2 LQKENI. The CDR3 is 16 residues long. Trimming removed 0 bases from V and 4 bases from J, with 15 bases in between. Here the sequenced sample was CXCR5- memory CD4+ T cells sorted from blood, taken 7 days after influenza vaccination. This TCR derives from an adult who received the influenza vaccine. The gene calls are TRBV18 and TRBJ2-5; tentative D call: TRBD2 (7 bases). In DNA form, the CDR3 reads TGTGCCAGCTCACCACCGGGGGGGGGCCGAGGAGAGACCCAGTACTTC. It codes for CASSPPGGGRGETQYF.